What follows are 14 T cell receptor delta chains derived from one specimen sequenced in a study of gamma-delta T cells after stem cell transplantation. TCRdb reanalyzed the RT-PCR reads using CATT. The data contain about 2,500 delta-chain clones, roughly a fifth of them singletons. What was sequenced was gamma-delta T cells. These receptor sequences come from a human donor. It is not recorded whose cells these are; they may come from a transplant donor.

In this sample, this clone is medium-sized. The CDR3 loop is CACDTVDWEGTGGSTWDTRQMFF. The CDR3 nucleotides are TGTGCCTGTGACACCGTTGACTGGGAGGGAACTGGGGGATCTACCTGGGACACCCGACAGATGTTTTTC. V usage is TRDV2 and J usage is TRDJ3, with TRDD3 identical over 10 bases. CDR3 length: 23 amino acids. Germline CDR1 is GEAIGNYY and CDR2 is EKD. V lost 0 bases and J lost 2; bases outside the gene matches: 18.

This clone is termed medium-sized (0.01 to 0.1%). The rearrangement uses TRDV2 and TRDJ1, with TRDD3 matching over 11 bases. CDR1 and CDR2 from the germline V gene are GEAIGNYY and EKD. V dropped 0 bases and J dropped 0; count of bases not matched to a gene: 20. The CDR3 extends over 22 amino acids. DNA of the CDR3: TGTGCCTGTGACACCGTGAATGGGGGATACGCCCCGAATCCCTCGAACACCGATAAACTCATCTTT. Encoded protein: CACDTVNGGYAPNPSNTDKLIF.

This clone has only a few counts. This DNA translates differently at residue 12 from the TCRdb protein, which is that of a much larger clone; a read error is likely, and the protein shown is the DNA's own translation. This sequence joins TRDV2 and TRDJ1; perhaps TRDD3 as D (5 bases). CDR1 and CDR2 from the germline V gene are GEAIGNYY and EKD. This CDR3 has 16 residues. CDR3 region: CACDPLYGGFTGKLIF. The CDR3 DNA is TGTGCCTGTGACCCGCTATACGGGGGGTTCACCGGTAAACTCATCTTT.

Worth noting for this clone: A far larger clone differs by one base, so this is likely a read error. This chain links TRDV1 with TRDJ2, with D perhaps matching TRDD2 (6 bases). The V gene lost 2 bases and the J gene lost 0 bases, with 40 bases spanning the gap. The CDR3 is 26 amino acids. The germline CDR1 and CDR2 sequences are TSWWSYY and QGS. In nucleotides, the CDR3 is TGTGCTCTTGGGGAAACGGGAGTGTCCTACGAGGGGCTACACATTCGGCTTCTTTCTTTGACAGCACAACTCTTCTTT. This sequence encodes CALGETGVSYEGLHIRLLSLTAQLFF.

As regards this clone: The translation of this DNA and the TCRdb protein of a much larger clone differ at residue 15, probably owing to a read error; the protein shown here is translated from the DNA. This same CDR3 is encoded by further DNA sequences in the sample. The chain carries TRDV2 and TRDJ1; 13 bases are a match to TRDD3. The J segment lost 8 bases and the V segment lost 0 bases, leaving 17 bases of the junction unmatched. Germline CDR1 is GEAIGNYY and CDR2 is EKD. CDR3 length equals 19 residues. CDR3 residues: CACDTVSRTGGYGGEKLIF. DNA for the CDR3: TGTGCCTGTGACACCGTCAGCCGGACTGGGGGATACGGTGGAGAGAAACTCATCTTT.

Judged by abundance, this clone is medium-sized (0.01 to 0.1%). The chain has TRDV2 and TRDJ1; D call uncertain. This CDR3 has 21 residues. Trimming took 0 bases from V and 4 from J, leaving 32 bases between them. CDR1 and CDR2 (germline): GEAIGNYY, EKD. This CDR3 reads CACDTVRGTLTPSPHGDKLIF. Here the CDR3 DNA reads TGTGCCTGTGACACCGTTAGAGGAACGCTGACGCCCTCCCCACACGGCGATAAACTCATCTTT.

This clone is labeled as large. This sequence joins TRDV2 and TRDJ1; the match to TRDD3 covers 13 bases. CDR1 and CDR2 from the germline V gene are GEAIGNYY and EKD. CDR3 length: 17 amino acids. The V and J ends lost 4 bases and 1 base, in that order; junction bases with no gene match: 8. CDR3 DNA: TGTGCCTGTGATCCCGTACTGGGGGATACGCGCACCGATAAACTCATCTTT. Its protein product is CACDPVLGDTRTDKLIF.

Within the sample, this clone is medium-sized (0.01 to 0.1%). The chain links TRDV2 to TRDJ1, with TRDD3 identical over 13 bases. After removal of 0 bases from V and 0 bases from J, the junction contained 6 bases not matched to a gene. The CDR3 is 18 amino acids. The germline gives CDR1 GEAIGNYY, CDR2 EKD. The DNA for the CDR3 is TGTGCCTGTGACACCCTACTGGGGGATACGAAGTACACCGATAAACTCATCTTT. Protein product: CACDTLLGDTKYTDKLIF.

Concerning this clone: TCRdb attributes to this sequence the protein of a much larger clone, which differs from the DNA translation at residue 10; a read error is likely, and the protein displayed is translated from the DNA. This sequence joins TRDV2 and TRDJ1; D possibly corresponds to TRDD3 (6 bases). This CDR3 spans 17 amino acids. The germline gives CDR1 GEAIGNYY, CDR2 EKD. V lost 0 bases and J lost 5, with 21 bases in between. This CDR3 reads CACDTIEAGEYRDKLIF. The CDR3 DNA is TGTGCCTGTGACACCATCGAGGCTGGGGAATACCGTGATAAACTCATCTTT.

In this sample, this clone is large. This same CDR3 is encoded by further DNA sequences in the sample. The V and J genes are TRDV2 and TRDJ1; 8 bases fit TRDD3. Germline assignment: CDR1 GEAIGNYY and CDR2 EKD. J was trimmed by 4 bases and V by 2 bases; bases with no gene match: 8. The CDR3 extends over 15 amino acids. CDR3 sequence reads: CACDKLGEQSDKLIF. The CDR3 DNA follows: TGTGCCTGTGACAAGCTGGGGGAGCAGAGCGATAAACTCATCTTT.

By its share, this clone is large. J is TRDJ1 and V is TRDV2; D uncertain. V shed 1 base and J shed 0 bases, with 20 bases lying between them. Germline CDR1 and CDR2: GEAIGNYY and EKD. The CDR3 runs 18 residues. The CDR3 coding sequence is TGTGCCTGTGACACTATTACGTTCTCTCAAGGGTACACCGATAAACTCATCTTT. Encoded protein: CACDTITFSQGYTDKLIF.

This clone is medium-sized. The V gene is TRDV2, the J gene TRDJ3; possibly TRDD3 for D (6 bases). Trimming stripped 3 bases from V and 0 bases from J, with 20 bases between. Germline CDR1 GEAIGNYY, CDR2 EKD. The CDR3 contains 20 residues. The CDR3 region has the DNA TGTGCCTGTGACCCAACCGTGGGGGGGTCCAGCTCCTGGGACACCCGACAGATGTTTTTC. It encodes CACDPTVGGSSSWDTRQMFF.

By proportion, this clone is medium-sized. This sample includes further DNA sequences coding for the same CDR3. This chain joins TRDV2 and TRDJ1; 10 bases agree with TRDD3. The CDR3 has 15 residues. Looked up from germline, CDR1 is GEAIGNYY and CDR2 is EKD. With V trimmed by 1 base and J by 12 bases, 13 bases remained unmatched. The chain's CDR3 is CACDTVGDTTPGIIF. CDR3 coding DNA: TGTGCCTGTGACACGGTGGGGGATACCACGCCGGGAATCATCTTT.

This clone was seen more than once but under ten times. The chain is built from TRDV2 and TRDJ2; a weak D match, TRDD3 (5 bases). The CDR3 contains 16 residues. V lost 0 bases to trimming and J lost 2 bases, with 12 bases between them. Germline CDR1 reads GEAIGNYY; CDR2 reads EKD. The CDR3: CACDTVVRGLTAQLFF. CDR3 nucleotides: TGTGCCTGTGACACCGTGGTCCGGGGGTTGACAGCACAACTCTTCTTT.